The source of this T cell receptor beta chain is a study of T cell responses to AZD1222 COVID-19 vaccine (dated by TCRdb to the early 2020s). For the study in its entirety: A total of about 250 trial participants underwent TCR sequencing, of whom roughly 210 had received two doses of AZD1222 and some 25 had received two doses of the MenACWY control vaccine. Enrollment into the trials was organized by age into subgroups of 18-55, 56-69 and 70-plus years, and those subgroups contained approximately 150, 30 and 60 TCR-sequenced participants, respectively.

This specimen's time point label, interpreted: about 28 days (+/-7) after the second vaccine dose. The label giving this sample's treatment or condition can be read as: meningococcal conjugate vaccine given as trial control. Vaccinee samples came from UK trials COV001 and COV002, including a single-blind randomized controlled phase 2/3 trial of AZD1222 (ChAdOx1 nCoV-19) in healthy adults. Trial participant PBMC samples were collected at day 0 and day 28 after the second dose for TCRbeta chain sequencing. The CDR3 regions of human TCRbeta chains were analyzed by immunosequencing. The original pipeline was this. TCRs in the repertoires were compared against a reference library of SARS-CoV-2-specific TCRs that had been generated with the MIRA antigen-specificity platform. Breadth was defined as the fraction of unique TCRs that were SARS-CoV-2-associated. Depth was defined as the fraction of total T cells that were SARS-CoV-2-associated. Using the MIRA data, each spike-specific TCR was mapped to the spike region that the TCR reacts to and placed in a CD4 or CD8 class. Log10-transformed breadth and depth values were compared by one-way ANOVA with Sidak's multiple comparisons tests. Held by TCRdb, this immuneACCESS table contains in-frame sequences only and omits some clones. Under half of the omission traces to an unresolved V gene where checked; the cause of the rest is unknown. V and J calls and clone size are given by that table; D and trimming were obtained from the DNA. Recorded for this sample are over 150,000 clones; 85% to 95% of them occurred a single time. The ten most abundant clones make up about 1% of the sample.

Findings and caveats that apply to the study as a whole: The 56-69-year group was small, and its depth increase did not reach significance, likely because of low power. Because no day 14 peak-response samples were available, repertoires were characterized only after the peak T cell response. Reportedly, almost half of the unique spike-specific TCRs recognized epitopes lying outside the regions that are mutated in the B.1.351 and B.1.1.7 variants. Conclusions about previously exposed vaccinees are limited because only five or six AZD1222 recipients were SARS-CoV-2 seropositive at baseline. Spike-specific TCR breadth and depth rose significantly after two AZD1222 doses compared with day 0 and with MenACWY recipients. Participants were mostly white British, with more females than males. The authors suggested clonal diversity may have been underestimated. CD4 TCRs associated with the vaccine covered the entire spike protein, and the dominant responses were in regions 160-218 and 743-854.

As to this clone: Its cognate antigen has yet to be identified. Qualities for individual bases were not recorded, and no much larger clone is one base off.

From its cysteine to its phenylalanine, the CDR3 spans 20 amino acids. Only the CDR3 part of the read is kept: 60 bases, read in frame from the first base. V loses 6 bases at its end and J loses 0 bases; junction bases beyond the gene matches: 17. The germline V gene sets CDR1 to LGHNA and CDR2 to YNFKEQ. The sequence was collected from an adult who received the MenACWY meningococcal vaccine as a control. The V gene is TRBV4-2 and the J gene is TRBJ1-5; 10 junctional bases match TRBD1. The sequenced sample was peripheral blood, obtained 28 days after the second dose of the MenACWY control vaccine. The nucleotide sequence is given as TGTGCCAGCAGAACGGATCAAGGTGGGACAGGGGTAAGTAGCAATCAGCCCCAGCATTTT. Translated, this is CASRTDQGGTGVSSNQPQHF.